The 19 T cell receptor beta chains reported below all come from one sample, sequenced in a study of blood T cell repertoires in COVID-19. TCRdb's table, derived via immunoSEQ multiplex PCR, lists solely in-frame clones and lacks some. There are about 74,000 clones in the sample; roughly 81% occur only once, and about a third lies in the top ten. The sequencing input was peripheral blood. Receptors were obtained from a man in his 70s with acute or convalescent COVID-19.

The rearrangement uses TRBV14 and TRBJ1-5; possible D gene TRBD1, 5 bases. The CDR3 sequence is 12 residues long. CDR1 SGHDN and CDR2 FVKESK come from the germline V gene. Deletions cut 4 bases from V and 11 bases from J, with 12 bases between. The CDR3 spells CASSLGTGSQHF. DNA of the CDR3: TGTGCCAGCAGCCTAGGAACAGGCTCCCAGCATTTT. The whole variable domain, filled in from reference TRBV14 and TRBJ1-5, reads EAGVTQFPSHSVIEKGQTVTLRCDPISGHDNLYWYRRVMGKEIKFLLHFVKESKQDESGMPNNRFLAERTGGTYSTLKVQPAELEDSGVYFCASSLGTGSQHFGDGTRLSIL.

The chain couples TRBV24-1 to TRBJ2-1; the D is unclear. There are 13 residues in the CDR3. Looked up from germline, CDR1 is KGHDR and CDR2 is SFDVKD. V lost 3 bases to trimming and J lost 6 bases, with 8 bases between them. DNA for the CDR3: TGTGCCACCAGTGATAGTAGTGTCAATGAGCAGTTCTTC. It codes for CATSDSSVNEQFF.

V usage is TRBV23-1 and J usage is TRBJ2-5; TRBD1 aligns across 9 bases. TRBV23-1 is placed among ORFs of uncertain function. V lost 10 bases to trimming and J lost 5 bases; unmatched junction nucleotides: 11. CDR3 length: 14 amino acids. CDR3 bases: TGCGCCAACCTCCGGGACAGGGATGTGGAGACCCAGTACTTC. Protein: CANLRDRDVETQYF.

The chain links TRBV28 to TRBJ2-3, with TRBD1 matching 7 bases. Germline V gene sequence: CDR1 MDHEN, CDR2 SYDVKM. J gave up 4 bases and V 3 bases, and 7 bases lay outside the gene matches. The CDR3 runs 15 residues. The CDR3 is CASSLGKQGSDTQYF. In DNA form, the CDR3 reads TGTGCCAGCAGTTTGGGGAAACAGGGGTCAGATACGCAGTATTTT.

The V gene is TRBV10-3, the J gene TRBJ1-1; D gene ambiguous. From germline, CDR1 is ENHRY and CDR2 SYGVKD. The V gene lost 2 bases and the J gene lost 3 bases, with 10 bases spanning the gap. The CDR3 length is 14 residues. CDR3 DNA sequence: TGTGCCATCAGTGAGGGATTCGGGGACACTGAAGCTTTCTTT. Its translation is CAISEGFGDTEAFF.

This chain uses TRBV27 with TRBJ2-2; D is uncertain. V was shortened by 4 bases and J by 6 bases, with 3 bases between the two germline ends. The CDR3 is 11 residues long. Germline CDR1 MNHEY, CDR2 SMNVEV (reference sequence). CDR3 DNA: TGTGCCAGCAGTTCTCCCGGGGAGCTGTTTTTT. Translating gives CASSSPGELFF.

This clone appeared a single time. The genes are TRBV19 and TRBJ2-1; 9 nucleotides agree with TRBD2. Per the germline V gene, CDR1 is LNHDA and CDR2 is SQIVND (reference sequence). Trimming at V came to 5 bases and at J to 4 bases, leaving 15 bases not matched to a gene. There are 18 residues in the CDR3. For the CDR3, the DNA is TGTGCCAGTAGTTCCATCCCGGGACTAGCCTGGTTGTACAATGAGCAGTTCTTC. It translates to CASSSIPGLAWLYNEQFF. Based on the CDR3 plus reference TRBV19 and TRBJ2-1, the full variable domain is DGGITQSPKYLFRKEGQNVTLSCEQNLNHDAMYWYRQDPGQGLRLIYYSQIVNDFQKGDIAEGYSVSREKKESFPLTVTSAQKNPTAFYLCASSSIPGLAWLYNEQFFGPGTRLTVL.

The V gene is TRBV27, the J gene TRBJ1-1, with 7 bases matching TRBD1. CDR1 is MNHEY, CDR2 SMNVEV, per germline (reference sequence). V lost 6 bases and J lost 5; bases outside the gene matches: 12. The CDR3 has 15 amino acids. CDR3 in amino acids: CASRGAGSRGTEAFF. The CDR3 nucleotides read TGTGCCAGCAGAGGGGCGGGCTCCAGGGGGACTGAAGCTTTCTTT.

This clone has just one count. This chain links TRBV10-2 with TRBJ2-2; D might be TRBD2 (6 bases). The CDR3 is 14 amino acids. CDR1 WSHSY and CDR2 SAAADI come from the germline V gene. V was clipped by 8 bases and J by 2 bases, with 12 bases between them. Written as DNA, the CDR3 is TGCGCCAGCGGGGGACTTAGCAACACCGGGGAGCTGTTTTTT. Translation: CASGGLSNTGELFF.

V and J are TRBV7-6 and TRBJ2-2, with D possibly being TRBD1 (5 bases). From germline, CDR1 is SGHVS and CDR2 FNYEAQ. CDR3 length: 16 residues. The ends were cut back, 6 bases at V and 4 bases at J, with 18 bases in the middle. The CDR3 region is CASRTLSGFGTGELFF. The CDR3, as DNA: TGTGCCAGCAGAACTTTGTCAGGGTTTGGCACCGGGGAGCTGTTTTTT.

CDR3 DNA sequence: TGTGCCAGCAGCCCCCTGGGGGGGCCGAATGAAAAACTGTTTTTT. This encodes CASSPLGGPNEKLFF. The rearrangement links TRBV7-9 to TRBJ1-4; D possibly corresponds to TRBD1 (6 bases). The germline gives CDR1 SEHNR, CDR2 FQNEAQ (reference sequence). CDR3 size: 15 residues. Between the trimmed V and J ends, which lost 5 bases and 5 bases, there was a span of 15 bases.

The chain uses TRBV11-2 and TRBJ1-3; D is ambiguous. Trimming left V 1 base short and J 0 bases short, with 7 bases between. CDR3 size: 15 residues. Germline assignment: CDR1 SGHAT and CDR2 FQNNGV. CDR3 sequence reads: CASSLGVLSGNTIYF. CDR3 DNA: TGTGCCAGCAGCTTAGGAGTCCTCTCTGGAAACACCATATATTTT. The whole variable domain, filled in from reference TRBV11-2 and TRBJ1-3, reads EAGVAQSPRYKIIEKRQSVAFWCNPISGHATLYWYQQILGQGPKLLIQFQNNGVVDDSQLPKDRFSAERLKGVDSTLKIQPAKLEDSAVYLCASSLGVLSGNTIYFGEGSWLTVV.

As DNA, the CDR3 is TGTGCCAGCAGTGAAATGAGGCAGGGTGGGCAGCCCCAGCATTTT. Translated: CASSEMRQGGQPQHF. This chain joins TRBV2 and TRBJ1-5, with D perhaps TRBD1 (5 bases). Germline assignment: CDR1 SNHLY and CDR2 FYNNEI. This CDR3 spans 15 amino acids. V lost 2 bases to trimming and J lost 7 bases, with 15 bases between them.

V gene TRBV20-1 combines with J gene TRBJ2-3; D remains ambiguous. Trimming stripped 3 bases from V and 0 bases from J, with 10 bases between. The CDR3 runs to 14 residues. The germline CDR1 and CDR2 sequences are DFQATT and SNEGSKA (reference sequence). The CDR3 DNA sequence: TGCAGTGCTAGTCGCGGCTCTAGCACAGATACGCAGTATTTT. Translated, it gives CSASRGSSTDTQYF.

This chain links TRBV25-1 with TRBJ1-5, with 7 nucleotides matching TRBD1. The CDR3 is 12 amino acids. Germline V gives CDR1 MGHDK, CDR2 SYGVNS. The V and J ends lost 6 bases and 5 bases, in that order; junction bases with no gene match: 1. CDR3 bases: TGTGCCAGCAGAGGACAGGATCAGCCCCAGCATTTT. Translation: CASRGQDQPQHF.

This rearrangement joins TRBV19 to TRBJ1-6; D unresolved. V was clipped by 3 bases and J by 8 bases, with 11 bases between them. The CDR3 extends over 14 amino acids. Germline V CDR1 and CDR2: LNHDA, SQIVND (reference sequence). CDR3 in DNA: TGTGCCAGTAGTATCGCGGGAGTTTATTCACCCCTCCACTTT. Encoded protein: CASSIAGVYSPLHF.

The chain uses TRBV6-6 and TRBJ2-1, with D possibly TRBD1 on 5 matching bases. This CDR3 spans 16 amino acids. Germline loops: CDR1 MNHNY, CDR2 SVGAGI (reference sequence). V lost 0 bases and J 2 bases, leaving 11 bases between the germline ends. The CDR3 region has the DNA TGTGCCAGCAGTTACTCACAGGCCCGTCCCTACAATGAGCAGTTCTTC. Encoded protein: CASSYSQARPYNEQFF.

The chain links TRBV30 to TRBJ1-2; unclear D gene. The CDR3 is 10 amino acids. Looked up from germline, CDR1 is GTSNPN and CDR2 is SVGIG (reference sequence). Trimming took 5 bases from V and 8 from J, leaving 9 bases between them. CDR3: CAWDRGGYTF. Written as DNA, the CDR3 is TGTGCCTGGGATAGAGGGGGCTACACCTTC.

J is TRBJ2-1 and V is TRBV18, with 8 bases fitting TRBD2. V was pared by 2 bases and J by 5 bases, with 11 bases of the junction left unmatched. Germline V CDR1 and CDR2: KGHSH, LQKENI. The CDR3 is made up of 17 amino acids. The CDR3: CASSPGGCSGIHNEQFF. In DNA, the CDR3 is TGTGCCAGCTCACCAGGCGGTTGTAGCGGGATCCACAATGAGCAGTTCTTC.